Detailed here is one T cell receptor beta chain. The CDR3 loop spans 13 amino acids. Trimming took 6 bases from V and 0 from J, leaving 7 bases between them. The sample comes from a study of blood T cell repertoires in COVID-19. Turning to the study itself: From the United States, Italy and Spain came samples of acute and convalescent COVID-19. Sources were T cells, B-cell-depleted T cells, or PBMCs; the material itself was cDNA or gDNA.

Methods used by the authors: Nucleated cell counts were estimated from reference gene primer amplification. The repertoire was sequenced with immunoSEQ multiplex PCR; TCRdb's copy has only in-frame clones and lacks some. That table supplies the V and J calls and clone size; D and trimming were determined from the DNA. This sample has around 200,000 clones; roughly 89% occur once, and the top ten carry approximately 7%. Sequenced: peripheral blood. The receptor was derived from a man in his forties with acute or convalescent COVID-19. The chain carries TRBV12-3 or TRBV12-4 and TRBJ2-3; D gene uncertain. The CDR3 is CASRPTSTDTQYF. CDR3 nucleotides: TGTGCCAGCAGGCCGACTAGCACAGATACGCAGTATTTT.